The subject of this entry is one TCR beta chain. These data originate in a study of T cells in Graves' hyperthyroidism and ophthalmopathy. The V and J ends lost 7 bases and 0 bases respectively, with 12 bases between them. This CDR3 is 14 amino acids long. The germline CDR1 and CDR2 sequences are KGHDR and SFDVKD. Amplified TCR beta CDR3 regions came from RNA transcripts. In the first-round RT-PCR of the TCR CDR3, the HTBI primer set was used. Each CDR3 protein is one row after TCRdb ran MiXCR on the multiplex PCR reads. This table has over 350,000 distinct CDR3 sequences, around a sixth appearing once.

Sequencing was carried out using blood. The TCR originated in a young man with Graves' ophthalmopathy. This chain uses TRBV24-1 with TRBJ2-7, with a tentative D call TRBD2 (6 bases). CDR3: CATSPDGSSYEQYF. CDR3 in DNA: TGTGCCACCAGCCCTGACGGGAGCTCCTACGAGCAGTACTTC.